This is a list of T cell receptor beta chains from one sample in a study of blood T cell repertoires in COVID-19. TCRdb keeps only in-frame clones here, not all; method: immunoSEQ multiplex PCR. The table shows about 500,000 clones, with around nine tenths occurring only once. The sequenced sample consisted of peripheral blood. These receptors all stem from a woman in her fifties or sixties with COVID-19, enrolled during active disease. The CDR3 runs from the conserved cysteine through the conserved F or W. The D gene is left open where the match is weak. Only some rows state a clone size, as once, few, many or a class for expanded clones.

j_gene: TRBJ1-5; v_gene: TRBV7-6; abundance: NA; d_gene: NA; CDR3aa: CASSIGTASNQPQHF; CDR3nt: TGTGCCAGCAGCATAGGGACTGCTAGCAATCAGCCCCAGCATTTT
j_gene: TRBJ1-2; v_gene: TRBV6-5; abundance: NA; d_gene: TRBD1; CDR3aa: CAGKGGARGYTF; CDR3nt: TGTGCCGGGAAAGGGGGCGCGCGGGGCTACACCTTC
j_gene: TRBJ2-2; v_gene: TRBV28; abundance: NA; d_gene: TRBD1; CDR3aa: CASSPYTGQGAGELFF; CDR3nt: TGTGCCAGCAGCCCCTATACGGGACAGGGAGCCGGGGAGCTGTTTTTT
j_gene: TRBJ2-2; v_gene: TRBV10-3; abundance: NA; d_gene: NA; CDR3aa: CAIMGRDQSPTGELFF; CDR3nt: TGTGCCATCATGGGCCGAGACCAGAGCCCCACCGGGGAGCTGTTTTTT
j_gene: TRBJ2-1; v_gene: TRBV3-1/TRBV3-2; abundance: once; d_gene: TRBD2; CDR3aa: CASSLTSGGAYEQFF; CDR3nt: TGTGCCAGCAGCCTTACTAGCGGGGGGGCGTATGAGCAGTTCTTC
j_gene: TRBJ1-2; v_gene: TRBV28; abundance: few; d_gene: NA; CDR3aa: CASSSPRGEINYGYTF; CDR3nt: TGTGCCAGCAGTTCCCCTCGGGGGGAGATTAACTATGGCTACACCTTC
j_gene: TRBJ1-1; v_gene: TRBV27; abundance: NA; d_gene: NA; CDR3aa: CASSSGRRTEAFF; CDR3nt: TGTGCCAGCAGTTCAGGGAGGAGGACTGAAGCTTTCTTT
j_gene: TRBJ1-2; v_gene: TRBV6-5; abundance: NA; d_gene: TRBD1; CDR3aa: CASTWTGTHGYTF; CDR3nt: TGTGCCAGCACCTGGACAGGGACGCATGGCTACACCTTC
j_gene: TRBJ2-2; v_gene: TRBV7-3; abundance: NA; d_gene: TRBD2; CDR3aa: CASSLSGGSNTGELFF; CDR3nt: TGTGCCAGCAGCCTTAGCGGGGGGTCGAACACCGGGGAGCTGTTTTTT
j_gene: TRBJ2-1; v_gene: TRBV6-5; abundance: NA; d_gene: NA; CDR3aa: CASSWGEPNEQFF; CDR3nt: TGTGCCAGCAGCTGGGGGGAACCCAATGAGCAGTTCTTC
j_gene: TRBJ2-5; v_gene: TRBV29-1; abundance: NA; d_gene: TRBD2; CDR3aa: CSVGEGETQYF; CDR3nt: TGCAGCGTTGGGGAGGGAGAGACCCAGTACTTC
j_gene: TRBJ1-1; v_gene: TRBV7-9; abundance: few; d_gene: TRBD1; CDR3aa: CASSLATGDTEAFF; CDR3nt: TGTGCCAGCAGCTTAGCGACAGGGGACACTGAAGCTTTCTTT
j_gene: TRBJ2-1; v_gene: TRBV6-6; abundance: NA; d_gene: TRBD2; CDR3aa: CASSYYGGGYNEQFF; CDR3nt: TGTGCCAGCAGTTATTATGGCGGGGGGTACAATGAGCAGTTCTTC
j_gene: TRBJ1-2; v_gene: TRBV30; abundance: NA; d_gene: TRBD1; CDR3aa: CAWNEGQGYGYTF; CDR3nt: TGTGCCTGGAATGAGGGACAGGGCTATGGCTACACCTTC
j_gene: TRBJ1-4; v_gene: TRBV7-9; abundance: NA; d_gene: NA; CDR3aa: CASSGGEGNEKLFF; CDR3nt: TGTGCCAGCAGCGGAGGTGAGGGTAATGAAAAACTGTTTTTT
j_gene: TRBJ1-2; v_gene: TRBV4-2; abundance: once; d_gene: NA; CDR3aa: CASSRGLRGYTF; CDR3nt: TGTGCCAGCAGCCGGGGGCTTAGAGGCTACACCTTC
j_gene: TRBJ1-1; v_gene: TRBV10-3; abundance: NA; d_gene: NA; CDR3aa: CAISEPKQNTEAFF; CDR3nt: TGTGCCATCAGTGAGCCAAAGCAGAACACTGAAGCTTTCTTT
j_gene: TRBJ1-2; v_gene: TRBV5-1; abundance: NA; d_gene: TRBD1; CDR3aa: CASSFTGVPEGYGYTF; CDR3nt: TGCGCCAGCAGCTTCACAGGGGTTCCTGAAGGCTATGGCTACACCTTC
j_gene: TRBJ1-1; v_gene: TRBV2; abundance: few; d_gene: TRBD1; CDR3aa: CASSREQGEDTEAFF; CDR3nt: TGTGCCAGCAGTCGAGAACAGGGGGAGGACACTGAAGCTTTCTTT
j_gene: TRBJ2-7; v_gene: TRBV2; abundance: NA; d_gene: NA; CDR3aa: CASRFMDSPIGEQYF; CDR3nt: TGTGCCAGCAGATTCATGGACTCACCTATAGGTGAGCAGTACTTC
j_gene: TRBJ1-1; v_gene: TRBV9; abundance: once; d_gene: NA; CDR3aa: CASSVGAVNTEAFF; CDR3nt: TGTGCCAGCAGCGTAGGTGCGGTTAACACTGAAGCTTTCTTT
j_gene: TRBJ1-1; v_gene: TRBV9; abundance: NA; d_gene: NA; CDR3aa: CASSVAGRLEGEAFF; CDR3nt: TGTGCCAGCAGCGTAGCGGGGCGACTAGAGGGTGAAGCTTTCTTT
j_gene: TRBJ2-7; v_gene: TRBV19; abundance: NA; d_gene: NA; CDR3aa: CASSVDTSYEQYF; CDR3nt: TGTGCCAGTAGTGTGGACACTTCCTACGAGCAGTACTTC
j_gene: TRBJ1-2; v_gene: TRBV28; abundance: NA; d_gene: NA; CDR3aa: CASSSGTSLYGYTF; CDR3nt: TGTGCCAGCAGTTCCGGGACAAGCTTATATGGCTACACCTTC
j_gene: TRBJ1-1; v_gene: TRBV7-2; abundance: NA; d_gene: TRBD1; CDR3aa: CASSFSTGGTEAFF; CDR3nt: TGTGCCAGCAGCTTTTCGACAGGGGGCACTGAAGCTTTCTTT
j_gene: TRBJ1-2; v_gene: TRBV27; abundance: NA; d_gene: NA; CDR3aa: CASRHGGGYTF; CDR3nt: TGTGCCAGCAGGCATGGGGGCGGCTACACCTTC
j_gene: TRBJ1-6; v_gene: TRBV6-5; abundance: NA; d_gene: NA; CDR3aa: CASTQTGPELSPLHF; CDR3nt: TGTGCCAGCACTCAGACTGGCCCAGAGCTCTCACCCCTCCACTTT
j_gene: TRBJ2-1; v_gene: TRBV2; abundance: NA; d_gene: TRBD2; CDR3aa: CASSGGLAGRNEQFF; CDR3nt: TGTGCCAGCAGTGGGGGACTAGCGGGGAGGAATGAGCAGTTCTTC